What follows describes a single T cell receptor (beta chain). What it binds is unknown. The entry originates in a study of graft-versus-host responses after intestinal transplantation. Whole-study context: After anti-thymocyte globulin induction, recipients took tacrolimus and steroids for around 3 years. Overall study findings and caveats: Graft-versus-host to host-versus-graft clonal ratios in allografts were high in patients with graft-donor T cell macrochimerism. The recipient marrow held GvH clones, and some of them showed up first in ileum or blood.

V was clipped by 0 bases and J by 3 bases, with 9 bases between them. Germline V lookup: CDR1 LGHNA, CDR2 YNFKEQ. The CDR3 contains 15 residues. Method: immunoSEQ multiplex PCR; TCRdb's copy keeps in-frame clones and lacks some. The sample contains about 43,000 clones, about 95% of which appear only once. The sequence was collected from a human patient who received an intestinal transplant, so some T cells may come from the graft donor. The chain couples TRBV4-2 to TRBJ1-5; D not resolved. Specimen: PBMCs, collected approximately 340 days after intestinal transplant. The CDR3 DNA follows: TGTGCCAGCAGCCAAGAGGGAGAGTACAATCAGCCCCAGCATTTT. Translating it yields CASSQEGEYNQPQHF.